This TCR beta chain was sequenced for a study of cytomegalovirus exposure and HLA in healthy donors. V was clipped by 2 bases and J by 2 bases; unmatched bases: 9. CDR3 length equals 16 residues. Germline-derived CDR1 and CDR2 are GTSNPN and SVGIG (reference sequence). As to this clone: What it binds is unknown.

The PCR made use of 60 Vbeta and 13 Jbeta primers. The assay was immunoSEQ multiplex PCR, and TCRdb's table has in-frame clones only and misses some. The repertoire holds about 150,000 clones, with over 65% as singletons. Regarding the study as a whole: Several of the most significant clusters appeared linked to common viral pathogens, based on a later analysis. Per published accounts, TCR beta sequences correctly predicted the HLA-A and HLA-B alleles of most subjects.

The receptor comes from a woman in her twenties or thirties in good health and CMV-seropositive. The sequencing input was PBMCs. The chain links TRBV30 to TRBJ2-7; 10 bases agree with TRBD1. The CDR3 reads CAWSQPPGQGTYEQYF. CDR3 DNA sequence: TGTGCCTGGAGTCAGCCGCCGGGACAGGGGACCTACGAGCAGTACTTC.